Below, 28 T cell receptor beta chains from the same sample are listed, as sequenced in a study of cytomegalovirus exposure and HLA in healthy donors. The PCR was carried out with 60 Vbeta primers and 13 Jbeta primers. The method was immunoSEQ multiplex PCR; TCRdb's version includes in-frame clones alone and lacks a portion of them. The sample lists more than 90,000 clones, about 76% seen once, with roughly 7% in the top ten. The source material was PBMCs. The receptors originated from a man aged 35-49 years in good health and CMV-seropositive.

This clone was found once. The chain employs TRBV11-2 and TRBJ2-3; D perhaps matches TRBD2 (5 bases). The CDR3 extends over 18 amino acids. Trimming shortened V by 0 bases and J by 6 bases, and 22 bases separated the two germline ends. Germline CDR1 SGHAT, CDR2 FQNNGV. The chain's CDR3 is CASSLDPSSLGLSDTQYF. The CDR3 DNA reads TGTGCCAGCAGCTTAGATCCCTCCTCACTAGGGCTCTCGGATACGCAGTATTTT.

This rearrangement joins TRBV19 to TRBJ1-3; D is ambiguous. V lost 5 bases and J lost 3, with 14 bases in between. Germline V gene data show CDR1 as LNHDA and CDR2 as SQIVND (reference sequence). The CDR3 covers 15 residues. CDR3 residues: CASSRGTDGGNTIYF. The CDR3 nucleotides are TGTGCCAGTAGTCGGGGAACAGACGGTGGAAACACCATATATTTT.

The chain recombines TRBV7-2 with TRBJ1-3; D gene unclear. The length of the CDR3 is 16 residues. V dropped 5 bases and J dropped 0 bases, with 14 bases sitting between them. Germline V gives CDR1 SGHTA, CDR2 FQGNSA. CDR3 sequence: CASSESPRGSGNTIYF. As DNA, the CDR3 is TGTGCCAGCAGCGAAAGCCCCCGTGGCTCTGGAAACACCATATATTTT. The variable domain in full, completed from reference TRBV7-2 and TRBJ1-3, reads GAGVSQSPSNKVTEKGKDVELRCDPISGHTALYWYRQSLGQGLEFLIYFQGNSAPDKSGLPSDRFSAERTGGSVSTLTIQRTQQEDSAVYLCASSESPRGSGNTIYFGEGSWLTVV.

This clone has only one observation. The genes are TRBV15 and TRBJ2-2; a weak D match, TRBD2 (5 bases). Per the germline V gene, CDR1 is LNHNV and CDR2 is YYDKDF (reference sequence). The CDR3 loop spans 14 amino acids. The V end was cut by 8 bases, the J end by 6 bases, with 16 bases between. The CDR3 reads CATRPGSFAGELFF. The CDR3 region has the DNA TGTGCCACCCGGCCGGGAAGTTTCGCCGGGGAGCTGTTTTTT.

The rearrangement uses TRBV5-1 and TRBJ1-2; 8 bases align to TRBD1. The CDR3 runs 15 residues. V trimming: 4 bases; J trimming: 2 bases; junction bases outside the gene matches: 7. The V gene's germline CDR1 is SGHRS and CDR2 YFSETQ. This CDR3 reads CASSGGTGSNYGYTF. CDR3 nucleotide sequence: TGCGCCAGCAGCGGAGGGACAGGCTCGAACTATGGCTACACCTTC.

The chain joins TRBV7-2 to TRBJ2-1, with a tentative D call TRBD2 (6 bases). V dropped 6 bases and J dropped 5 bases, with 11 bases sitting between them. Germline lookup yields CDR1 SGHTA and CDR2 FQGNSA. This CDR3 is 13 amino acids long. CDR3 in DNA: TGTGCCAGCAGGGCGGGACGGAACAATGAGCAGTTCTTC. This translates into CASRAGRNNEQFF.

The chain couples TRBV6-1 to TRBJ2-5, with D tentatively TRBD1 (5 bases). The CDR3 extends over 14 amino acids. Trimming cost V 6 bases and J 5 bases, with 16 bases left between them. Germline V CDR1 and CDR2: MNHNS, SASEGT. This CDR3 reads CASSLGDRKETQYF. The CDR3 coding sequence is TGTGCCAGCAGCTTAGGGGATAGGAAGGAGACCCAGTACTTC.

The chain is built from TRBV10-1 and TRBJ2-7; 9 bases map to TRBD1. V was clipped by 5 bases and J by 5 bases; unmatched bases: 13. Germline V gene lookup returns CDR1 WNHNN and CDR2 SYGVQD (reference sequence). The CDR3 totals 16 residues. CDR3 amino acids: CASSPGQGRGRNEQYF. CDR3 coding DNA: TGCGCCAGCAGTCCGGGACAGGGTCGTGGGCGAAACGAGCAGTACTTC.

The chain carries TRBV18 and TRBJ2-7, with 7 bases matching TRBD1. Germline trimming cut 2 bases from V and 1 base from J; bases unmatched to any gene: 8. Germline V gene data show CDR1 as KGHSH and CDR2 as LQKENI. The CDR3 has 16 amino acids. For the CDR3, the DNA is TGTGCCAGCTCACCATTAATAACAGGGGCTTCCTACGAGCAGTACTTC. Its protein product is CASSPLITGASYEQYF.

This chain joins TRBV19 and TRBJ1-6; 7 nucleotides match TRBD1. The trim removed 0 bases at V and 8 bases at J, leaving 4 bases unmatched. Germline V CDR1 and CDR2: LNHDA, SQIVND (reference sequence). This CDR3 is built from 15 residues. The CDR3 spells CASSIDRQGDSPLHF. The CDR3 DNA reads as TGTGCCAGTAGTATAGATCGTCAGGGGGATTCACCCCTCCACTTT.

This clone was seen a handful of times. The rearrangement joins TRBV4-1 to TRBJ2-1; tentative D call: TRBD2 (7 bases). Germline CDR1 and CDR2: MGHRA and YSYEKL. The CDR3 runs 14 residues. V lost 5 bases and J 8 bases, leaving 16 bases between the germline ends. CDR3 amino acids: CASSGRGGWDEQFF. CDR3 nucleotides: TGCGCCAGCAGCGGAAGGGGGGGGTGGGATGAGCAGTTCTTC.

As for this clone: One end of the junction does not line up with germline, which may come from a read error. CDR3 coding DNA: TGTGCCAGCAGTGCGTCGGGGACAGGGTCAAGGCCACATTTC. Amino acids: CASSASGTGSRPHF. The V gene is TRBV25-1, the J gene TRBJ1-2; TRBD1 matches at 9 bases. Germline CDR1 reads MGHDK; CDR2 reads SYGVNS. This CDR3 is 14 amino acids long.

The chain has TRBV5-6 and TRBJ2-7, with D maybe TRBD1 (7 bases). Germline V gene sequence: CDR1 SGHDT, CDR2 YYEEEE. The V end lost 0 bases, the J end lost 6 bases, and 10 bases lay between the germline ends. The CDR3 runs to 13 residues. CDR3 DNA: TGTGCCAGCAGCTTGGCAGGGGGGTGCGAGCAGTACTTC. This translates into CASSLAGGCEQYF.

V is TRBV4-1 and J is TRBJ1-1; 7 bases are a match to TRBD1. Germline V CDR1 and CDR2: MGHRA, YSYEKL. V shed 2 bases, J shed 0 bases, and the junction held 3 bases outside the gene matches. This CDR3 has 15 residues. CDR3 protein: CASSQTGQMNTEAFF. DNA for the CDR3: TGCGCCAGCAGCCAAACGGGACAGATGAACACTGAAGCTTTCTTT.

This chain uses TRBV7-2 with TRBJ2-7; 12 bases agree with TRBD2. This CDR3 is 16 amino acids long. The V and J ends lost 5 bases and 5 bases, in that order; junction bases with no gene match: 10. Germline assignment: CDR1 SGHTA and CDR2 FQGNSA. The CDR3 sequence: CASSGGGTSGQHEQYF. CDR3 coding DNA: TGTGCCAGCAGCGGGGGTGGGACTAGCGGGCAACACGAGCAGTACTTC.

The chain combines TRBV18 with TRBJ2-1; no clear D gene. The germline V gene has CDR1 KGHSH and CDR2 LQKENI. The CDR3 is 13 amino acids. Trimming removed 0 bases from V and 8 bases from J, with 8 bases in between. CDR3 protein: CASSPPVVDEQFF. CDR3 coding DNA: TGTGCCAGCTCACCACCGGTGGTAGATGAGCAGTTCTTC.

The chain uses TRBV2 and TRBJ2-2; TRBD2 matches 9 bases. V shed 5 bases and J 2 bases; nucleotides not matched to a gene: 6. This CDR3 has 16 residues. The V gene's germline CDR1 is SNHLY and CDR2 FYNNEI. CDR3 residues: CASSRRGGLNTGELFF. CDR3 nucleotide sequence: TGTGCCAGCAGTCGGCGGGGGGGCCTAAACACCGGGGAGCTGTTTTTT.

This clone was counted between two and nine times. J is TRBJ2-7 and V is TRBV25-1; TRBD1 matches 10 bases. Germline V gene lookup returns CDR1 MGHDK and CDR2 SYGVNS. V was clipped by 3 bases and J by 5 bases; unmatched bases: 10. This CDR3 is 16 amino acids long. The CDR3 here is CASSDSTGGSYHEQYF. Written as DNA, the CDR3 is TGTGCCAGCAGTGATTCGACAGGGGGCTCCTACCACGAGCAGTACTTC.

This clone was observed a single time. The chain is built from TRBV13 and TRBJ1-5; D might be TRBD1 (5 bases). The CDR3 sequence is 14 residues long. The germline CDR1 and CDR2 sequences are PRHDT and FYEKMQ (reference sequence). V lost 0 bases and J 7 bases, leaving 10 bases between the germline ends. The CDR3 loop reads CASSLGEGAQPQHF. The CDR3 nucleotides are TGTGCCAGCAGCTTAGGCGAAGGGGCACAGCCCCAGCATTTT.

V usage is TRBV28 and J usage is TRBJ2-5, with 7 bases aligning to TRBD2. The CDR3 covers 14 residues. Unmatched junction bases numbered 4, after V lost 2 bases and J lost 4 bases. Germline V gene data show CDR1 as MDHEN and CDR2 as SYDVKM. The CDR3 nucleotides are TGTGCCAGCAGTTTACGGGGGGTGCGAGAGACCCAGTACTTC. It codes for CASSLRGVRETQYF. Supplemented by reference TRBV28 and TRBJ2-5, the full variable domain reads DVKVTQSSRYLVKRTGEKVFLECVQDMDHENMFWYRQDPGLGLRLIYFSYDVKMKEKGDIPEGYSVSREKKERFSLILESASTNQTSMYLCASSLRGVRETQYFGPGTRLLVL.

The V call is TRBV5-1, the J call TRBJ2-1; 9 bases are a match to TRBD2. The CDR3 is 16 residues long. CDR1 and CDR2 (germline): SGHRS, YFSETQ. With V trimmed by 4 bases and J by 6 bases, 11 bases remained unmatched. The CDR3 loop reads CASSPRPSGVPNEQFF. DNA for the CDR3: TGCGCCAGCAGCCCGAGGCCTAGCGGGGTCCCCAATGAGCAGTTCTTC.

This clone was counted a few times. The chain combines TRBV4-3 with TRBJ2-7; 11 nucleotides align to TRBD1. The V segment lost 1 base and the J segment 3 bases; nucleotides outside the gene matches: 5. The V gene's germline CDR1 is LGHNA and CDR2 YSLEER. The CDR3 covers 16 residues. CDR3 loop: CASSQVGGTGGYEQYF. For the CDR3, the DNA is TGCGCCAGCAGCCAAGTAGGTGGGACAGGGGGCTACGAGCAGTACTTC.

This chain uses TRBV6-4 with TRBJ2-1; D gene ambiguous. CDR3 length: 16 amino acids. In germline, CDR1 is MRHNA, CDR2 SNTAGT. The ends were cut back, 6 bases at V and 0 bases at J, with 15 bases in the middle. CDR3 coding DNA: TGTGCCAGCAGCCCGATTGGGCGAAGCTCCTACAATGAGCAGTTCTTC. It specifies CASSPIGRSSYNEQFF.

The chain carries TRBV6-5 and TRBJ2-7; unclear D gene. Germline CDR1 reads MNHEY; CDR2 reads SVGAGI. Trimming removed 8 bases at V and 7 bases at J, with 18 bases between. This CDR3 is 13 amino acids long. CDR3 DNA sequence: TGTGCCAGCGTGGCTAGTCTTATGGGTGAGCAGTACTTC. It specifies CASVASLMGEQYF.

The sample holds one count of this clone. V gene TRBV7-9 combines with J gene TRBJ1-4; D gene unclear. The germline V gene has CDR1 SEHNR and CDR2 FQNEAQ (reference sequence). The CDR3 is 14 amino acids. With 2 bases removed from V and 0 bases from J, the gap between germline ends came to 4 bases. The CDR3 spells CASSLTATNEKLFF. DNA for the CDR3: TGTGCCAGCAGCTTAACTGCAACTAATGAAAAACTGTTTTTT.

The chain joins TRBV14 to TRBJ2-1, with D perhaps matching TRBD2 (7 bases). Germline CDR1 SGHDN, CDR2 FVKESK. Trimming stripped 5 bases from V and 7 bases from J, with 18 bases between. This CDR3 spans 15 amino acids. The CDR3 nucleotides read TGTGCCAGCAGCTCTATTGGGAGGGGGGGGAATGAGCAGTTCTTC. Its protein is CASSSIGRGGNEQFF.

This clone was seen only a few times. The chain uses TRBV28 and TRBJ2-7, with 7 bases matching TRBD2. The CDR3 is made up of 16 amino acids. Germline assignment: CDR1 MDHEN and CDR2 SYDVKM. The junction had 13 bases not matched to a gene; V was cut back by 2 bases and J by 6 bases. The CDR3 nucleotides read TGTGCCAGCAGTTTAGGGGGGGTTCAGCAATTCGTCGAGCAGTACTTC. Translation: CASSLGGVQQFVEQYF.

The V gene is TRBV7-2, the J gene TRBJ2-7, with a weak D call TRBD2 (6 bases). The CDR3 sequence is 13 residues long. Germline values: CDR1 SGHTA, CDR2 FQGNSA. Between the trimmed V and J ends, which lost 1 base and 6 bases, there was a span of 10 bases. The CDR3 sequence: CASSLELGGEQYF. The CDR3 nucleotides read TGTGCCAGCAGCTTAGAGTTGGGAGGCGAGCAGTACTTC.